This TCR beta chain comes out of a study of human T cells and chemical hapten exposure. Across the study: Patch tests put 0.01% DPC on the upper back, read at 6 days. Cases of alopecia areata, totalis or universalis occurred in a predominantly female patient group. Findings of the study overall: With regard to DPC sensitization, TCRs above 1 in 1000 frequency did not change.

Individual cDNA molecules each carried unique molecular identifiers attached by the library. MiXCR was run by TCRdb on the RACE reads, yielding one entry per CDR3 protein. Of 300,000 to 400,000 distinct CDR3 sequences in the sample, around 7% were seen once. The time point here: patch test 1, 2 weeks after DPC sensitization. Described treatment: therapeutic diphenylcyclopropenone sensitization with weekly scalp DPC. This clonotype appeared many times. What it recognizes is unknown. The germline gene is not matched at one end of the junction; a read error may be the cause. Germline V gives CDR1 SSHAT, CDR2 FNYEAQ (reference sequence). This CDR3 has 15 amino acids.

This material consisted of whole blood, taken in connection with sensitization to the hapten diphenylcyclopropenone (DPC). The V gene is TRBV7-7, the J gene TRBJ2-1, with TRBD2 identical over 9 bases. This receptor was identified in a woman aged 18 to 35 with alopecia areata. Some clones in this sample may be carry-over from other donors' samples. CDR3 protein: CASSPGTSPYNEQFF. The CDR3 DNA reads TGTGCTAGCAGCCCCGGGACTAGCCCCTACAATGAGCAGTTCTTC.